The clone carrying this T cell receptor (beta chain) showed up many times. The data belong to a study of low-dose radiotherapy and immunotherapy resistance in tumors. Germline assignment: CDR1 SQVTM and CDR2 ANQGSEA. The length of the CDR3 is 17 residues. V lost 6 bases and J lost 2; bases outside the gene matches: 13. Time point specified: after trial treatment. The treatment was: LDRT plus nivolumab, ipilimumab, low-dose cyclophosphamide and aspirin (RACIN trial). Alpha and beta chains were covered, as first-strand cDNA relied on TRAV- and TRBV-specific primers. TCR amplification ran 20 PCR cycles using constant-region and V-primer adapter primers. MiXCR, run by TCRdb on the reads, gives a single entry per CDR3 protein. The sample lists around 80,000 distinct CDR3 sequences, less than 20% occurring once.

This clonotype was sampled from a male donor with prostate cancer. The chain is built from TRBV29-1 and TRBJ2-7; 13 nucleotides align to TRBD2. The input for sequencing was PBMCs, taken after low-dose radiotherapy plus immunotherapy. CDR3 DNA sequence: TGCAGCGTCCGAGGGGAACTAGCGGGAGGGTCGACCTACGAGCAGTACTTC. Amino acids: CSVRGELAGGSTYEQYF.